These 4 T cell receptor beta chains share one sample of origin, sequenced in a study of T-cell reconstitution after alpha-beta-depleted transplantation in children (dated by TCRdb to about 2016). Taken with the paper, the label for treatment or condition translates to: allogeneic hematopoietic cell transplantation with graft depleted of TCRalphabeta T cells and CD19 B cells. The library was made by PCR. Sequencing was carried out with an Illumina HiSeq 2500. Molecular barcoding was employed in the preparation of TCR libraries, with unique molecular identifiers being used to normalize TCRbeta repertoire quantification. TCRdb ran its own pipeline on the public reads, namely fastp trimming at Q25 and MiXCR clone calling, and kept in-frame beta chains. Every entry covers one CDR3 protein and lists the most common genes and DNA from its rows. In all, the sample holds roughly 490,000 distinct CDR3 sequences, and more than 9.5% of those were seen once. In total, the top ten clones hold 13% to 15% of the sample.

The sample was PBMCs, mostly from graft donor cells, taken 180 days after TCRalphabeta/CD19-depleted stem cell transplant. These receptors came from a female patient aged 2 to 10 who had a stem cell transplant for aplastic anemia, so the T cells may come from the graft donor.

This clonotype turned up a few times. The chain carries TRBV7-3 and TRBJ2-2; D is unresolved. Germline V gene data show CDR1 as SGHTA and CDR2 as FQGTGA. V was trimmed by 2 bases and J by 6 bases, leaving 10 bases between them. This CDR3 is 14 amino acids long. The CDR3 loop is CASSLLGLAGELFF. The CDR3 nucleotides are TGTGCCAGCAGCTTATTAGGTCTCGCCGGGGAGCTGTTTTTT.

The chain links TRBV20-1 to TRBJ2-5; 8 bases line up with TRBD2. This CDR3 spans 16 amino acids. Germline V gene data show CDR1 as DFQATT and CDR2 as SNEGSKA (reference sequence). The chain's CDR3 is CSSKGGVAGSSETQYF. In nucleotides, the CDR3 is TGCAGCAGCAAAGGGGGGGTAGCGGGATCCTCCGAGACCCAGTACTTC.

This clonotype was seen more than once but under ten times. The chain combines TRBV20-1 with TRBJ1-3, with unresolved D. The V and J ends lost 5 bases and 7 bases respectively, with 12 bases between them. This CDR3 is 12 amino acids long. Germline V gene lookup returns CDR1 DFQATT and CDR2 SNEGSKA (reference sequence). The CDR3 nucleotides are TGCAGTGCTCTAGAGGATCGGAACACCATATATTTT. This codes for CSALEDRNTIYF.

The V call is TRBV29-1, the J call TRBJ1-1; D is unclear. Germline values: CDR1 SQVTM, CDR2 ANQGSEA. The CDR3 has 12 residues. Trimming took 6 bases from V and 1 from J, leaving 9 bases between them. CDR3 in DNA: TGCAGCGTGGGCCGACCGAACACTGAAGCTTTCTTT. Translated: CSVGRPNTEAFF.